One and the same sample provided the 27 T cell receptor beta chains below, sequenced in a study of cytotoxic CD8 clonotypes in ibrutinib-treated CLL. Libraries were prepared by immunoSEQ multiplex PCR; TCRdb keeps only in-frame clonotypes and omits some of them. The data contain fewer than 400,000 clones, 67% of them seen just once; the ten biggest clones take up approximately 6%. The starting material was PBMCs, obtained after 36 months of ibrutinib treatment. These receptors all stem from a human donor with chronic lymphocytic leukemia.

With respect to this clone: One base away lies a much larger clone, so this may be a sequencing read error. Other DNA variants within this sample encode the same CDR3. This chain connects TRBV10-3 to TRBJ2-7, with D maybe TRBD1 (5 bases). The length of the CDR3 is 12 residues. Germline V gene sequence: CDR1 ENHRY, CDR2 SYGVKD. V lost 5 bases and J 2 bases, leaving 7 bases between the germline ends. The CDR3 DNA sequence: TGTGCCATCAGTCAGGGAACCTACGAGCAGTACTTC. Translated, it gives CAISQGTYEQYF.

This clone appeared a few times. The V and J genes are TRBV2 and TRBJ2-7; no clear D gene. The CDR3 is 12 residues long. Germline CDR1 is SNHLY and CDR2 is FYNNEI. The V gene lost 0 bases and the J gene lost 6 bases, with 6 bases spanning the gap. CDR3 in DNA: TGTGCCAGCAGTGAAGCGGTGGGCGAGCAGTACTTC. As protein: CASSEAVGEQYF.

The rearrangement uses TRBV6-5 and TRBJ1-2; 7 bases line up with TRBD1. Germline V gene sequence: CDR1 MNHEY, CDR2 SVGAGI. J was trimmed by 6 bases and V by 8 bases; bases with no gene match: 6. CDR3 length: 12 amino acids. The CDR3 region has the DNA TGTGCCAGCTTCGACAGGGCGGATGGCTACACCTTC. Translation: CASFDRADGYTF.

J is TRBJ2-7 and V is TRBV27; TRBD1 matches at 9 bases. The CDR3 has 13 residues. Germline-derived CDR1 and CDR2 are MNHEY and SMNVEV (reference sequence). The V and J ends lost 4 bases and 6 bases, in that order; junction bases with no gene match: 4. CDR3 sequence (DNA): TGTGCCAGCAGTTCATCGGGACAGGGCGAGCAGTACTTC. It encodes CASSSSGQGEQYF.

This clone was found a few times. The chain links TRBV27 to TRBJ1-1; D may be TRBD1 (5 bases). Germline loops: CDR1 MNHEY, CDR2 SMNVEV (reference sequence). The CDR3 length is 13 residues. V was cut by 4 bases and J by 5 bases, with 11 bases left in between. The CDR3 DNA follows: TGTGCCAGCAGTTGGGGGGGTGGGACTGAAGCTTTCTTT. It specifies CASSWGGGTEAFF.

CDR3 sequence reads: CATSGPRGFEGLGTGELFF. Written as DNA, the CDR3 is TGTGCCACCAGCGGACCTCGGGGGTTTGAAGGGTTGGGCACCGGGGAGCTGTTTTTT. The chain couples TRBV15 to TRBJ2-2, with D possibly being TRBD2 (6 bases). The V gene's germline CDR1 is LNHNV and CDR2 YYDKDF (reference sequence). The V gene lost 5 bases and the J gene lost 4 bases, with 26 bases spanning the gap. The CDR3 totals 19 residues.

The chain carries TRBV15 and TRBJ2-7, with 7 bases lining up with TRBD1. Germline values: CDR1 LNHNV, CDR2 YYDKDF (reference sequence). J was trimmed by 4 bases and V by 5 bases; bases with no gene match: 8. This CDR3 is 14 amino acids long. For the CDR3, the DNA is TGTGCCACCAGCCCCCGGGACAGTAGGTACGAGCAGTACTTC. Amino acid sequence: CATSPRDSRYEQYF.

The genes are TRBV11-2 and TRBJ2-5, with D maybe TRBD1 (5 bases). The length of the CDR3 is 16 residues. V was clipped by 6 bases and J by 2 bases, with 19 bases between them. Germline assignment: CDR1 SGHAT and CDR2 FQNNGV. The CDR3 is CASRRFSRALQETQYF. CDR3 coding DNA: TGTGCCAGCAGACGATTTTCCAGGGCATTACAAGAGACCCAGTACTTC.

This chain connects TRBV27 to TRBJ2-7; D not resolved. Germline CDR1 and CDR2: MNHEY and SMNVEV (reference sequence). The germline V and J ends were trimmed by 1 base and 2 bases, with 12 bases remaining between them. The CDR3 spans 15 residues. The CDR3 DNA follows: TGTGCCAGCAGTTTATGGGCAGACCAGCCCTACGAGCAGTACTTC. This sequence encodes CASSLWADQPYEQYF.

This chain uses TRBV7-3 with TRBJ2-7; the match to TRBD1 covers 8 bases. The germline V gene has CDR1 SGHTA and CDR2 FQGTGA. CDR3 length equals 11 residues. V trimming: 5 bases; J trimming: 7 bases; junction bases outside the gene matches: 1. CDR3 DNA: TGTGCCAGCAGCGACAGGGGAGAGCAGTACTTC. Translating it yields CASSDRGEQYF.

Only a few counts were recorded for this clone. The chain has TRBV6-5 and TRBJ1-4; D is ambiguous. The CDR3 has 14 amino acids. Trimming stripped 8 bases from V and 8 bases from J, with 18 bases between. Germline V lookup: CDR1 MNHEY, CDR2 SVGAGI. The CDR3 sequence: CASHPSGAEEKLFF. The CDR3 DNA reads TGTGCCAGCCACCCCTCCGGCGCGGAAGAAAAACTGTTTTTT.

The chain couples TRBV15 to TRBJ1-5; D perhaps matches TRBD1 (6 bases). CDR3 length equals 14 residues. Germline lookup yields CDR1 LNHNV and CDR2 YYDKDF (reference sequence). V gave up 2 bases and J gave up 4 bases, with 9 bases separating them. DNA of the CDR3: TGTGCCACCAGCAGAAATACAGGGAATCAGCCCCAGCATTTT. As protein: CATSRNTGNQPQHF.

The rearrangement joins TRBV28 to TRBJ2-5, with D tentatively TRBD1 (6 bases). Germline loops: CDR1 MDHEN, CDR2 SYDVKM. The CDR3 is 12 amino acids. V lost 8 bases and J lost 2, with 9 bases in between. CDR3 loop: CASLQGQETQYF. CDR3 sequence (DNA): TGTGCCAGCCTCCAGGGGCAAGAGACCCAGTACTTC.

The chain recombines TRBV29-1 with TRBJ2-5, with D uncertain. Trimming left V 3 bases short and J 4 bases short, with 9 bases between. This CDR3 is 12 amino acids long. Germline CDR1 and CDR2: SQVTM and ANQGSEA. This CDR3 reads CSVEAAAETQYF. CDR3 DNA: TGCAGCGTTGAGGCGGCAGCAGAGACCCAGTACTTC.

The chain uses TRBV2 and TRBJ1-5; the match to TRBD1 covers 9 bases. In germline, CDR1 is SNHLY, CDR2 FYNNEI. V shed 5 bases and J 1 base; nucleotides not matched to a gene: 12. The CDR3 has 18 residues. CDR3 sequence reads: CASSKPGQGISSNQPQHF. CDR3 nucleotides: TGTGCCAGCAGTAAACCGGGACAGGGAATATCAAGCAATCAGCCCCAGCATTTT.

This sequence joins TRBV9 and TRBJ2-3; tentatively, D is TRBD1 or TRBD2 (6 bases each). From germline, CDR1 is SGDLS and CDR2 YYNGEE. CDR3 length: 14 residues. V lost 3 bases and J 1 base, leaving 9 bases between the germline ends. CDR3 coding DNA: TGTGCCAGCAGCGAGGGGGGCGGCACAGATACGCAGTATTTT. The encoded protein is CASSEGGGTDTQYF.

The chain employs TRBV25-1 and TRBJ2-2, with 8 bases matching TRBD2. Germline V CDR1 and CDR2: MGHDK, SYGVNS. J was trimmed by 1 base and V by 7 bases; bases with no gene match: 5. The length of the CDR3 is 15 residues. CDR3 sequence: CASNPRGGNTGELFF. The CDR3 coding sequence is TGTGCCAGCAATCCCCGGGGGGGGAACACCGGGGAGCTGTTTTTT.

The chain recombines TRBV6-7 with TRBJ1-1; 7 bases agree with TRBD1. TRBV6-7 is identified as an open reading frame with a role that is uncertain. V lost 5 bases, J lost 5 bases, and 20 bases stayed unmatched. The CDR3 has 18 amino acids. The CDR3 protein is CASSRSLGGDREITEAFF. CDR3 DNA sequence: TGTGCCAGCAGTCGCTCCCTAGGGGGTGACAGGGAGATTACTGAAGCTTTCTTT.

In its sample, this clone was seen a few times. This sequence joins TRBV4-1 and TRBJ2-7; 8 bases are a match to TRBD1. Germline trimming cut 3 bases from V and 2 bases from J; bases unmatched to any gene: 6. The CDR3 is 15 amino acids. In germline, CDR1 is MGHRA, CDR2 YSYEKL. The CDR3 nucleotides are TGCGCCAGCAGCCACCGACAACAGGGGGCCTACGAGCAGTACTTC. Amino acid sequence: CASSHRQQGAYEQYF.

The CDR3 bases are TGTGCCAGTAGTATGCCCCTTCGGGTTTCCGGCTACACCTTC. It translates to CASSMPLRVSGYTF. The chain joins TRBV19 to TRBJ1-2; D unclear. Germline CDR1 LNHDA, CDR2 SQIVND (reference sequence). V was trimmed by 3 bases and J by 8 bases, leaving 16 bases between them. The CDR3 spans 14 residues.

This chain links TRBV6-5 with TRBJ1-4; 7 bases map to TRBD1. Germline V gene sequence: CDR1 MNHEY, CDR2 SVGAGI. The CDR3 covers 14 residues. Losses at the gene ends were 2 bases for V and 8 bases for J; bases not matched to a gene: 5. In DNA, the CDR3 is TGTGCCAGCAGTTACAGGGGGCTTGGGGAAAAACTGTTTTTT. It is translated as CASSYRGLGEKLFF.

The chain couples TRBV25-1 to TRBJ2-5; tentative D call: TRBD1 (6 bases). The CDR3 loop spans 11 amino acids. Germline values: CDR1 MGHDK, CDR2 SYGVNS. V lost 10 bases, J lost 4 bases, and 10 bases lay in between. The CDR3 region has the DNA TGTGCCACCCAGGGGTCAGAGACCCAGTACTTC. It translates to CATQGSETQYF.

This clone was recorded a few times. The rearrangement joins TRBV20-1 to TRBJ1-3; D gene unclear. The ends were cut back, 6 bases at V and 7 bases at J, with 10 bases in the middle. The CDR3 is 11 amino acids. The V gene's germline CDR1 is DFQATT and CDR2 SNEGSKA (reference sequence). CDR3 in amino acids: CSARGSNTIYF. The CDR3 DNA sequence: TGCAGTGCACGCGGCTCGAACACCATATATTTT.

This clone turned up a few times. The chain joins TRBV10-3 to TRBJ2-3; D may be TRBD1 (6 bases). Trimming took 5 bases from V and 1 from J, leaving 13 bases between them. Per germline, CDR1 ENHRY and CDR2 SYGVKD. This CDR3 region has 15 residues. Here the CDR3 DNA reads TGTGCCATCAGTCCCCGGGACATAGGCACAGATACGCAGTATTTT. Its protein is CAISPRDIGTDTQYF.

Only one count was recorded for this clone. Other DNA sequences of this sample code for an identical CDR3. The chain uses TRBV9 and TRBJ1-1; D might be TRBD1 (5 bases). The CDR3 is 14 amino acids. Between the trimmed V and J ends, which lost 3 bases and 5 bases, there was a span of 14 bases. Germline loops: CDR1 SGDLS, CDR2 YYNGEE. CDR3 residues: CASSASGGGTEAFF. DNA of the CDR3: TGTGCCAGCAGCGCCAGTGGGGGGGGAACTGAAGCTTTCTTT.

This clone has only one observation. The chain combines TRBV18 with TRBJ2-3; 15 nucleotides match TRBD2. CDR3 length equals 17 residues. J gave up 4 bases and V 0 bases, and 2 bases lay outside the gene matches. Germline values: CDR1 KGHSH, CDR2 LQKENI. CDR3 region: CASSPPGLAGGSDTQYF. The CDR3 region has the DNA TGTGCCAGCTCACCACCGGGACTAGCGGGGGGCTCAGATACGCAGTATTTT.

This clone was counted between two and nine times. This chain links TRBV18 with TRBJ1-2, with TRBD1 as a possible D gene (6 bases). The CDR3 has 16 residues. The V and J ends lost 1 base and 2 bases respectively, with 14 bases between them. Germline V CDR1 and CDR2: KGHSH, LQKENI. The CDR3 region is CASSPRPGVGNYGYTF. CDR3 in DNA: TGTGCCAGCTCACCACGTCCAGGGGTGGGGAACTATGGCTACACCTTC.